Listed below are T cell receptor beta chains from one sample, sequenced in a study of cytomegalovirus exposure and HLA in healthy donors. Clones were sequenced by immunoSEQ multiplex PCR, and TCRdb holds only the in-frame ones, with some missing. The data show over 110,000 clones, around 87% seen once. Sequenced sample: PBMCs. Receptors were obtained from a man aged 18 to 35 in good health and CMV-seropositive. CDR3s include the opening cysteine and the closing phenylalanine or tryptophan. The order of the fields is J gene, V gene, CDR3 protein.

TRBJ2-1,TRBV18,CASSTGTSVYNEQFF
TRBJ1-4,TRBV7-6,CASSSLQGPAGLFF
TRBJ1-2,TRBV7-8,CASSRTGFTGYTF
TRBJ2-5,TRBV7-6,CASSLTTPGTPKRETQYF
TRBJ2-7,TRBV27,CASRTGLAGDEQYF
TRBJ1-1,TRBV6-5,CASSAGTDLNTEAFF
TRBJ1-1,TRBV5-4,CASSSGREGGAEAFF
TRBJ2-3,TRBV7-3,CASPGRERTDTQYF
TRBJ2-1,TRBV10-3,CAITSGVFEQFF
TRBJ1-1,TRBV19,CASTPQSGQSYEAFF
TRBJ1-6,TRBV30,CAWRAGGVGSPLHF
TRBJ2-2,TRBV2,CASSDKTGGPGELFF
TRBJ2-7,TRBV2,CASNYPGQGLYEQYF
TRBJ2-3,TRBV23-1,CASSRKSGDPSTDTQYF
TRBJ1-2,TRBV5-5,CASSPHLNGGGYTF
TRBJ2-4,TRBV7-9,CASSEGQDIQYF
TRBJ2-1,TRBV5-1,CASSLVSFGNEQFF
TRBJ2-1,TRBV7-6,CASSLPGGSYNEQFF
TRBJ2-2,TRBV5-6,CASSLPGTGVYTGELFF
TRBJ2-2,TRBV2,CASRESNTGELFF
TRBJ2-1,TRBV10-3,CASADRTNEQFF
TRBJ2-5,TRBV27,CASSLGTMETQYF
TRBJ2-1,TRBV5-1,CASSSSGTGGANEQFF
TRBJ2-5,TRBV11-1,CASSPDTKETQYF
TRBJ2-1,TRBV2,CASSLGLAGVEQFF
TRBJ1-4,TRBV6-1,CASSEGGEKLFF
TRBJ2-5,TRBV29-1,CSVYLQGRQETQYF